A selection of T cell receptor beta chains follows, all from one sample in a study of blood T cell repertoires in COVID-19. Data came from immunoSEQ multiplex PCR; TCRdb stores just in-frame clones and leaves some out. The sample has 270,000 or so clones, just under 90% seen once. The sample comprised PBMCs or T cells enriched from blood (not recorded which). The receptors stem from a woman aged 25 to 39 with acute COVID-19. Each CDR3 is given with its conserved first and last residue. The D gene is left open where the match is weak. Clone size, where shown, is once, few, many, or a class for clones that have expanded.

v_gene: TRBV9
d_gene: TRBD1
len: 15
abundance: .
j_gene: TRBJ1-6
CDR3nt: TGTGCCAGCAGCCCAAATCAGGGGGGCAATTCACCCCTCCACTTT
CDR3aa: CASSPNQGGNSPLHF

v_gene: TRBV4-1
d_gene: TRBD2
len: 15
abundance: .
j_gene: TRBJ2-1
CDR3nt: TGCGCCAGCAGCCTACCGGGACTAGCGCGGAATGAGCAGTTCTTC
CDR3aa: CASSLPGLARNEQFF

v_gene: TRBV14
d_gene: .
len: 12
abundance: .
j_gene: TRBJ2-4
CDR3nt: TGTGCCAGCAGCCAAGGTTCTCACTTTCAGTACTTC
CDR3aa: CASSQGSHFQYF

v_gene: TRBV5-4
d_gene: TRBD2
len: 15
abundance: .
j_gene: TRBJ2-5
CDR3nt: TGTGCCAGCAGCCTCCCGGGACTAGCGGAAGAGACCCAGTACTTC
CDR3aa: CASSLPGLAEETQYF

v_gene: TRBV27
d_gene: .
len: 15
abundance: .
j_gene: TRBJ2-3
CDR3nt: TGTGCCAGCAGTTTAGAGGGACACCATTTGGATACGCAGTATTTT
CDR3aa: CASSLEGHHLDTQYF

v_gene: TRBV19
d_gene: TRBD2
len: 19
abundance: .
j_gene: TRBJ2-2
CDR3nt: TGTGCCACCTCAGGACTAGCGGGAGTCGAAGGTGCGAACACCGGGGAGCTGTTTTTT
CDR3aa: CATSGLAGVEGANTGELFF

v_gene: TRBV6-4
d_gene: .
len: 15
abundance: few
j_gene: TRBJ2-7
CDR3nt: TGTGCCAGCAAGGAGTTTCCGGGAAGCTCCTACGAGCAGTACTTC
CDR3aa: CASKEFPGSSYEQYF

v_gene: TRBV28
d_gene: .
len: 16
abundance: .
j_gene: TRBJ2-7
CDR3nt: TGTGCCAGCACCGCTGTAATAGTAGCGGCCACCTACGAGCAGTACTTC
CDR3aa: CASTAVIVAATYEQYF

v_gene: TRBV10-1
d_gene: TRBD1
len: 13
abundance: .
j_gene: TRBJ2-3
CDR3nt: TGCGCCAGCAGTGAGGGGACAGGGTATACGCAGTATTTT
CDR3aa: CASSEGTGYTQYF

v_gene: TRBV28
d_gene: .
len: 13
abundance: .
j_gene: TRBJ2-2
CDR3nt: TGTGCCAGCATACAGTCTAACACCGGGGAGCTGTTTTTT
CDR3aa: CASIQSNTGELFF

v_gene: TRBV27
d_gene: TRBD2
len: 14
abundance: .
j_gene: TRBJ2-1
CDR3nt: TGTGCCAGCAGGACTGGACTAGCGGCCAATGAGCAGTTCTTC
CDR3aa: CASRTGLAANEQFF

v_gene: TRBV6-6
d_gene: .
len: 12
abundance: .
j_gene: TRBJ1-2
CDR3nt: TGTGCCAGCAGTTCGGACAGCTATGGCTACACCTTC
CDR3aa: CASSSDSYGYTF

v_gene: TRBV7-2
d_gene: .
len: 16
abundance: .
j_gene: TRBJ2-2
CDR3nt: TGTGCCAGCAGCTCGTTATTGGCCTCTAACACCGGGGAGCTGTTTTTT
CDR3aa: CASSSLLASNTGELFF

v_gene: TRBV9
d_gene: TRBD2
len: 16
abundance: .
j_gene: TRBJ2-1
CDR3nt: TGTGCCAGCAGCGTAGACTTGCTAGCGGGAGTAGGTGAGCAGTTCTTC
CDR3aa: CASSVDLLAGVGEQFF

v_gene: TRBV7-9
d_gene: .
len: 13
abundance: .
j_gene: TRBJ2-7
CDR3nt: TGTGCCAGCACCCGAGTAAGTACTCGCGAGCAGTACTTC
CDR3aa: CASTRVSTREQYF

v_gene: TRBV28
d_gene: TRBD2
len: 14
abundance: .
j_gene: TRBJ2-4
CDR3nt: TGTGCCAGCACCCTAGCGGGAGGAGGGAACATTCAGTACTTC
CDR3aa: CASTLAGGGNIQYF

v_gene: TRBV24-1
d_gene: .
len: 13
abundance: .
j_gene: TRBJ1-5
CDR3nt: TGTGCCACCAGTGATTTCGAGGGAGTGGCCCAGCATTTT
CDR3aa: CATSDFEGVAQHF